This T cell receptor beta chain was recorded in a study of T cell repertoires in cytomegalovirus infection. Using its own MiXCR run on the reads, TCRdb lists one record per CDR3 protein. The sample shows approximately 390,000 distinct CDR3 sequences, roughly 36% of them seen only once. Trimming pared 3 bases from V and 0 bases from J, leaving 12 bases between. Germline V gives CDR1 LNHDA, CDR2 SQIVND (reference sequence). The CDR3 extends over 16 amino acids. This clonotype was observed a single time. The antigen remains undetermined. The source of this sequence is a human donor in good health (CMV status not recorded). Some clones in this sample may be carry-over from other donors' samples. This sample comprised cultured PBMCs, obtained from culture after CMV antigen stimulation. V is TRBV19 and J is TRBJ2-4; no definite D call. CDR3 residues: CASSIPRGLAKNIQYF. For the CDR3, the DNA is TGTGCCAGTAGTATCCCGAGAGGATTAGCCAAAAACATTCAGTACTTC.